The present T cell receptor (beta chain) was sequenced within a study of T-cell memory formation after mild COVID-19. Overall study: The study found TCR clusters largely donor specific.

CDR1 is MNHEY, CDR2 SVGEGT, per germline. The CDR3 runs to 11 residues. The ends were cut back, 6 bases at V and 10 bases at J, with 9 bases in the middle. The 5'RACE method, run with constant-segment primers, produced TCR alpha and TCR beta cDNA libraries (carrying sample barcodes and UMIs). TCRdb re-called the 5' RACE reads through MiXCR, storing one row per CDR3 protein. The sample yields nearly 250,000 distinct CDR3 sequences, 15% seen once. A note on this clonotype: Its cognate antigen is unknown.

Study observations and caveats: CD4/CD8 balance held among clones contracting day 15 to 85, and later expanders leaned CD4+.

The sample consisted of PBMCs or a T cell subset sorted from them (not recorded which). This clonotype originated in an adult woman who had mild COVID-19 (a few samples of this study predate the infection). Cell type and time point are not known. The chain has TRBV6-2 or TRBV6-3 and TRBJ2-2; perhaps TRBD1 as D (5 bases). The CDR3 bases are TGTGCCAGCAGCCAGGGCGTGGAGCTGTTTTTT. Translation: CASSQGVELFF.